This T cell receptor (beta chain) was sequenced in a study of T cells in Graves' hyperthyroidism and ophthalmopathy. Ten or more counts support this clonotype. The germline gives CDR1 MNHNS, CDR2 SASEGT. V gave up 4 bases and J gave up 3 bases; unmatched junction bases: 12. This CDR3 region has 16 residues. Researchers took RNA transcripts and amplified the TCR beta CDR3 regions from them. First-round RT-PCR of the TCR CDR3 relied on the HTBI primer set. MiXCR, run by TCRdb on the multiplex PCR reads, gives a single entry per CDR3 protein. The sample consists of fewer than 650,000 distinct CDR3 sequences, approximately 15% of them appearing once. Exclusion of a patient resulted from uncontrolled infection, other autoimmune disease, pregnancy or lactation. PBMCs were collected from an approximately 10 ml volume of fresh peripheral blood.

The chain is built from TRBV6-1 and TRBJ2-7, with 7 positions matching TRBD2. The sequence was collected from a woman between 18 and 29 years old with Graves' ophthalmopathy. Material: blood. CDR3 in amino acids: CASSGEGPTLYYEQYF. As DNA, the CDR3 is TGTGCCAGCAGTGGGGAGGGCCCAACCCTCTACTACGAGCAGTACTTC.